These T cell receptor beta chains were read from a single sample in a study of T-cell reconstitution after alpha-beta-depleted transplantation in children. MiXCR, run by TCRdb on the PCR reads, gives a single entry per CDR3 protein. The data show about 900,000 distinct CDR3 sequences, with roughly 29% seen just once and 25% to 35% held by the top ten. The sample in question was PBMCs, mostly from graft donor cells, obtained 360 days after TCRalphabeta/CD19-depleted stem cell transplant. These receptors were collected from a boy younger than two who had a stem cell transplant for SCID, so the T cells may come from the graft donor. Each CDR3 is given with its conserved first and last residue. Each record gives: clone size, J gene, D gene, V gene, CDR3 protein, CDR3 DNA. A D gene is named only where the DNA matches it firmly. Size is stated for part of the rows, as once, few or many counts, or as a class when the clone is expanded.

many | TRBJ2-7 | TRBD1 | TRBV5-6 | CASSSTPRTGQSYEQYF | TGTGCCAGCAGCTCCACACCAAGGACAGGGCAATCCTACGAGCAGTACTTC
NA | TRBJ2-5 | NA | TRBV12-3/TRBV12-4 | CASSPHLETQYF | TGTGCCAGCAGTCCACACCTGGAGACCCAGTACTTC
NA | TRBJ2-3 | TRBD1 | TRBV15 | CATRRDRGPDTQYF | TGTGCCACTCGCCGGGACAGGGGGCCAGATACGCAGTATTTT
NA | TRBJ1-2 | NA | TRBV29-1 | CSVGAGPNYGYTF | TGCAGCGTTGGGGCAGGACCCAACTATGGCTACACCTTC
few | TRBJ1-2 | TRBD1 | TRBV9 | CASSGRTGVGGYTF | TGTGCCAGCAGCGGACGGACAGGGGTCGGCGGCTACACCTTC
NA | TRBJ2-1 | TRBD2 | TRBV7-2 | CASSALGRGDNEQFF | TGTGCCAGCAGCGCCCTCGGGCGGGGGGACAATGAGCAGTTCTTC
few | TRBJ2-1 | NA | TRBV18 | CASSPPGARREFF | TGTGCCAGCTCACCACCTGGGGCGCGCAGGGAGTTCTTC
NA | TRBJ1-4 | TRBD1 | TRBV6-5 | CASSYVPGGEEKLFF | TGTGCCAGCAGTTATGTACCAGGGGGCGAAGAAAAACTGTTTTTT
few | TRBJ1-1 | NA | TRBV6-5 | CASSYYKVNTEAFF | TGTGCCAGCAGTTACTACAAAGTGAACACTGAAGCTTTCTTT
few | TRBJ2-1 | NA | TRBV7-2 | CASSLMTTVQFF | TGTGCCAGCAGTCTGATGACCACAGTGCAGTTCTTC
few | TRBJ1-1 | NA | TRBV4-1 | CASSPFGTGNTEAFF | TGCGCCAGCAGCCCTTTTGGAACAGGGAACACTGAAGCTTTCTTT
few | TRBJ2-1 | NA | TRBV5-5 | CASSLWTTLTYNEQFF | TGTGCCAGCAGCTTATGGACAACCCTAACCTACAATGAGCAGTTCTTC
NA | TRBJ2-1 | TRBD2 | TRBV6-2/TRBV6-3 | CASSSKRGGYNEQFF | TGTGCCAGCAGTTCTAAGCGGGGGGGATACAATGAGCAGTTCTTC
NA | TRBJ2-4 | NA | TRBV6-1 | CASRNPTIAKNIQYF | TGTGCCAGCAGAAATCCGACTATAGCCAAAAACATTCAGTACTTC
few | TRBJ2-1 | TRBD1 | TRBV10-3 | CAISEGDRRYNEQFF | TGTGCCATCAGTGAGGGGGACAGACGCTACAATGAGCAGTTCTTC
many | TRBJ2-7 | TRBD2 | TRBV12-3/TRBV12-4 | CASSLGGGGSFYEQYF | TGTGCCAGCAGTTTAGGTGGCGGGGGTTCGTTCTACGAGCAGTACTTC
NA | TRBJ2-4 | NA | TRBV7-9 | CASSLAYQNIQYF | TGTGCCAGCAGCTTAGCTTACCAAAACATTCAGTACTTC
few | TRBJ2-1 | NA | TRBV20-1 | CSARPYGGLSYNEQFF | TGCAGTGCTAGACCTTACGGGGGCCTGTCCTACAATGAGCAGTTCTTC
NA | TRBJ2-5 | NA | TRBV20-1 | CSARTMGVQETQYF | TGCAGTGCTAGAACAATGGGCGTACAAGAGACCCAGTACTTC
few | TRBJ1-1 | TRBD1 | TRBV5-1 | CASSPYRDRVLSTEAFF | TGCGCCAGCAGCCCATACCGGGACAGGGTTCTTTCCACTGAAGCTTTCTTT
NA | TRBJ2-2 | TRBD1 | TRBV4-2 | CASSQERTGFAGELFF | TGTGCCAGCAGCCAAGAAAGGACAGGGTTCGCCGGGGAGCTGTTTTTT
many | TRBJ2-1 | NA | TRBV4-2 | CASSQDATGAYNEQFF | TGTGCCAGCAGCCAAGATGCGACTGGGGCCTACAATGAGCAGTTCTTC
NA | TRBJ2-1 | NA | TRBV7-9 | CASSLVSGLGSNEQFF | TGTGCCAGCAGCTTAGTCTCGGGTCTCGGGAGCAATGAGCAGTTCTTC
NA | TRBJ1-2 | NA | TRBV12-3/TRBV12-4 | CASSPHREDYGYTF | TGTGCCAGCAGTCCCCACAGGGAGGACTATGGCTACACCTTC
NA | TRBJ1-4 | TRBD1 | TRBV20-1 | CSARETGAREKLFF | TGCAGTGCTAGAGAAACAGGGGCGCGGGAAAAACTGTTTTTT
NA | TRBJ2-7 | NA | TRBV5-1 | CASSLEDSSYEQYF | TGCGCCAGCAGCTTGGAGGACAGCTCCTACGAGCAGTACTTC
NA | TRBJ2-2 | TRBD1 | TRBV24-1 | CATSDPDGQGVGTGELFF | TGTGCCACCAGTGATCCCGACGGACAGGGGGTAGGGACCGGGGAGCTGTTTTTT
NA | TRBJ2-1 | NA | TRBV5-6 | CASSLYDIDEQFF | TGTGCCAGCAGCTTGTACGATATAGATGAGCAGTTCTTC
many | TRBJ2-1 | TRBD2 | TRBV4-2 | CASSSAGGQYNEQFF | TGTGCCAGCAGCTCAGCGGGGGGTCAGTACAATGAGCAGTTCTTC
NA | TRBJ2-3 | NA | TRBV20-1 | CSATKGFTSTDTQYF | TGCAGTGCTACGAAGGGCTTCACTAGCACAGATACGCAGTATTTT
NA | TRBJ1-3 | NA | TRBV28 | CASTTGHSGNTIYF | TGTGCCAGCACGACGGGCCACTCTGGAAACACCATATATTTT
NA | TRBJ1-3 | NA | TRBV5-5 | CASSRVGTTKRTIYF | TGTGCCAGCTCCAGGGTAGGGACAACGAAAAGGACCATATATTTT
few | TRBJ2-1 | TRBD1 | TRBV2 | CASTNGQGNYNEQFF | TGTGCCAGCACTAACGGACAGGGAAATTACAATGAGCAGTTCTTC
NA | TRBJ1-2 | NA | TRBV28 | CASNRQVSNYGYTF | TGTGCCAGCAACCGCCAGGTATCAAACTATGGCTACACCTTC
few | TRBJ2-3 | TRBD1 | TRBV6-2/TRBV6-3 | CASSRTGGFTDTQYF | TGTGCCAGCAGCCGGACAGGGGGCTTCACAGATACGCAGTATTTT
NA | TRBJ2-1 | TRBD1 | TRBV12-3/TRBV12-4 | CASRGDRGYNEQFF | TGTGCCAGCAGGGGGGACAGAGGATACAATGAGCAGTTCTTC
NA | TRBJ2-3 | TRBD2 | TRBV7-9 | CASSSSGGGADTQYF | TGTGCCAGCAGCTCCAGCGGGGGGGGTGCAGATACGCAGTATTTT
few | TRBJ1-2 | NA | TRBV20-1 | CSAAGGSGTGYTF | TGCAGTGCTGCCGGGGGGTCAGGGACTGGCTACACCTTC
few | TRBJ2-3 | NA | TRBV24-1 | CATSDSTGITDTQYF | TGTGCCACCAGTGATTCCACAGGAATCACAGATACGCAGTATTTT
NA | TRBJ2-7 | TRBD1 | TRBV20-1 | CSAKKNRGLGEQYF | TGCAGTGCTAAGAAGAACAGGGGATTGGGGGAGCAGTACTTC
NA | TRBJ2-7 | NA | TRBV27 | CASSYLPGAEQYF | TGTGCCAGCAGTTATCTTCCGGGGGCTGAGCAGTACTTC
few | TRBJ2-3 | TRBD1 | TRBV5-5 | CASSLKDRGRDTQYF | TGTGCCAGCAGCTTAAAGGACAGGGGCAGAGATACGCAGTATTTT
NA | TRBJ1-1 | NA | TRBV6-5 | CASSPGTLLVAFF | TGTGCCAGCAGTCCCGGGACACTTCTTGTAGCTTTCTTT
NA | TRBJ2-5 | TRBD1 | TRBV7-9 | CASSPPGQGQETQYF | TGTGCCAGCAGCCCACCGGGACAGGGACAAGAGACCCAGTACTTC
NA | TRBJ2-7 | NA | TRBV5-1 | CASSLGRGRYEQYF | TGCGCCAGCAGCTTGGGGAGAGGGCGCTACGAGCAGTACTTC
NA | TRBJ2-7 | TRBD2 | TRBV5-1 | CASSYDGGTYEQYF | TGCGCCAGCAGCTATGACGGGGGGACCTACGAGCAGTACTTC
NA | TRBJ2-7 | NA | TRBV25-1 | CASSAAGGYYEQYF | TGTGCCAGCAGTGCCGCTGGGGGGTACTACGAGCAGTACTTC
NA | TRBJ1-1 | NA | TRBV6-1 | CASSHGSDTEAFF | TGTGCCAGCAGCCATGGGTCCGACACTGAAGCTTTCTTT
NA | TRBJ2-1 | NA | TRBV11-2 | CASSLRSRRVPPWSYNEQFF | TGTGCCAGCAGCTTACGGTCTCGTCGGGTCCCACCGTGGTCCTACAATGAGCAGTTCTTC